This T cell receptor (beta chain) was profiled in a study of shared clonotypes between healthy human individuals. Per germline, CDR1 SGHRS and CDR2 YFSETQ. The CDR3 spans 15 residues. Trimming took 4 bases from V and 5 from J, leaving 18 bases between them. CD45RO-negative, CCR7-selected cells formed the naive CD8 fraction, which excluded terminally differentiated effector memory CD45RA+ cells. Profiled with immunoSEQ multiplex PCR; TCRdb holds only in-frame clones, not every one. Of around 550,000 clones listed, approximately 95% are singletons. Study conclusions and caveats: Only blood underwent sampling, and tissue repertoires likely differ.

About this clone: Its target is not known.

The receptor was isolated from a woman aged 25 to 39 in good health. The genes are TRBV5-1 and TRBJ2-5, with a tentative D call TRBD1 (5 bases). Sequencing was performed on naive CD8+ T cells sorted from blood. CDR3 loop: CASSPRTTDLETQYF. The DNA for the CDR3 is TGCGCCAGCAGCCCACGGACAACCGACTTGGAGACCCAGTACTTC.